One sample yielded the 10 T cell receptor beta chains listed below, sequenced in a study of T cell responses to AZD1222 COVID-19 vaccine. The table came from immunoSEQ multiplex PCR; TCRdb's copy has only in-frame clones and leaves some out. The sample has some 120,000 clones; about nine tenths are singletons. Specimen: peripheral blood, collected on day 0 of AZD1222 vaccination. The receptors were gathered from an adult in good health.

The chain uses TRBV4-1 and TRBJ2-3, with TRBD1 matching 9 bases. CDR1 is MGHRA, CDR2 YSYEKL, per germline. The length of the CDR3 is 16 residues. The junction had 7 bases not matched to a gene; V was cut back by 4 bases and J by 2 bases. The CDR3 nucleotides are TGCGCCAGCAGCCGCTCGGACAGGGGAGCCACAGATACGCAGTATTTT. The encoded protein is CASSRSDRGATDTQYF.

V gene TRBV5-1 combines with J gene TRBJ2-7; 9 bases are a match to TRBD2. V lost 0 bases to trimming and J lost 3 bases; unmatched junction nucleotides: 7. The CDR3 runs 16 residues. Germline loops: CDR1 SGHRS, CDR2 YFSETQ. The CDR3 loop is CASSLVPSGGNYEQYF. The CDR3, as DNA: TGCGCCAGCAGCTTGGTACCCAGCGGGGGGAACTACGAGCAGTACTTC.

This chain's CDR3 is CASRYWGTGGTEAFF. The CDR3 DNA sequence: TGTGCCAGCAGATATTGGGGAACAGGGGGGACTGAAGCTTTCTTT. This chain joins TRBV6-5 and TRBJ1-1, with TRBD1 matching 8 bases. This CDR3 comprises 15 residues. The germline V gene has CDR1 MNHEY and CDR2 SVGAGI. After removal of 6 bases from V and 5 bases from J, the junction contained 11 bases not matched to a gene.

In its sample, this clone was seen once. V is TRBV28 and J is TRBJ1-2, with D unclear. The CDR3 length is 13 residues. With 5 bases removed from V and 7 bases from J, the gap between germline ends came to 14 bases. Germline V gene lookup returns CDR1 MDHEN and CDR2 SYDVKM. The CDR3 loop is CASSPVIARGYTF. The CDR3 region has the DNA TGTGCCAGCAGTCCAGTTATCGCGCGTGGCTACACCTTC.

The chain is built from TRBV4-3 and TRBJ2-7; D possibly corresponds to TRBD2 (5 bases). The CDR3 runs 17 residues. V was trimmed by 0 bases and J by 2 bases, leaving 17 bases between them. Germline values: CDR1 LGHNA, CDR2 YSLEER. CDR3: CASSQDVASGSAYEQYF. The CDR3 nucleotides read TGCGCCAGCAGCCAAGATGTCGCCAGCGGCTCCGCCTACGAGCAGTACTTC.

The rearrangement links TRBV7-8 to TRBJ2-3, with 9 bases lining up with TRBD2. From germline, CDR1 is SGHVS and CDR2 FQNEAQ. The V and J ends lost 1 base and 4 bases, in that order; junction bases with no gene match: 3. CDR3 length: 15 residues. The CDR3 loop is CASSLGGGVADTQYF. CDR3 in DNA: TGTGCCAGCAGCTTAGGCGGGGGGGTTGCAGATACGCAGTATTTT.

This chain uses TRBV6-1 with TRBJ2-7; a weak D match, TRBD1 (5 bases). The length of the CDR3 is 15 residues. The V end lost 1 base, the J end lost 3 bases, and 13 bases lay between the germline ends. The germline CDR1 and CDR2 sequences are MNHNS and SASEGT. The CDR3 is CASSEGPGRNYEQYF. CDR3 DNA sequence: TGTGCCAGCAGTGAAGGCCCAGGGCGGAACTACGAGCAGTACTTC.

The chain couples TRBV28 to TRBJ1-2; TRBD1 matches 9 bases. The V segment lost 5 bases and the J segment 5 bases; nucleotides outside the gene matches: 9. The CDR3 is made up of 15 amino acids. CDR1 MDHEN and CDR2 SYDVKM come from the germline V gene. Written as DNA, the CDR3 is TGTGCCAGCAGTCTCTCGACAGGGGGGAATTATGGCTACACCTTC. It translates to CASSLSTGGNYGYTF.

The V call is TRBV28, the J call TRBJ1-1; D unclear. Trimming cost V 2 bases and J 0 bases, with 7 bases left between them. Germline V lookup: CDR1 MDHEN, CDR2 SYDVKM. The length of the CDR3 is 14 residues. CDR3 region: CASSLRAMNTEAFF. The CDR3 coding sequence is TGTGCCAGCAGTTTACGGGCCATGAACACTGAAGCTTTCTTT.

The chain is built from TRBV5-4 and TRBJ2-7, with D maybe TRBD1 (6 bases). The germline gives CDR1 SGHNT, CDR2 YYREEE (reference sequence). Between the trimmed V and J ends, which lost 4 bases and 4 bases, there was a span of 15 bases. The CDR3 has 14 amino acids. The CDR3 sequence is CASSVDRFPYEQYF. The CDR3, as DNA: TGTGCCAGCAGCGTTGACAGGTTCCCTTACGAGCAGTACTTC.